Listed below are T cell receptor beta chains from one sample, sequenced in a study of cytotoxic CD8 clonotypes in ibrutinib-treated CLL. Data came from immunoSEQ multiplex PCR; TCRdb stores just in-frame clones and leaves some out. The repertoire holds around 160,000 clones, with 70% to 90% as singletons. The source was PBMCs, collected at disease progression, from a patient treated with ibrutinib. The receptors shown here come from a human donor with chronic lymphocytic leukemia. CDR3s include the opening cysteine and the closing phenylalanine or tryptophan. D genes are given only for firm matches. Clone size is given for some rows only: seen once, a few or many times, or a class if the clone is expanded.

size: .
D: .
J: TRBJ2-7
V: TRBV28
CDR3: CASSLQAPQYEQYF
DNA: TGTGCCAGCAGCCTACAAGCCCCCCAATACGAGCAGTACTTC

size: few
D: TRBD2
J: TRBJ2-1
V: TRBV5-1
CDR3: CASSSAGSHNEQFF
DNA: TGCGCCAGCAGCTCAGCGGGATCCCACAATGAGCAGTTCTTC

size: .
D: .
J: TRBJ2-5
V: TRBV30
CDR3: CAWSGYGVGETQYF
DNA: TGTGCCTGGAGTGGCTACGGCGTAGGAGAGACCCAGTACTTC

size: once
D: TRBD1
J: TRBJ2-7
V: TRBV27
CDR3: CASSPPGLGQGYEQYF
DNA: TGTGCCAGCAGTCCTCCGGGCTTGGGACAGGGATACGAGCAGTACTTC

size: once
D: .
J: TRBJ2-7
V: TRBV5-1
CDR3: CASSFSRTNYEQYF
DNA: TGCGCCAGCAGCTTCTCCCGTACCAACTACGAGCAGTACTTC

size: .
D: .
J: TRBJ1-2
V: TRBV7-2
CDR3: CASSLGLYNYGYTF
DNA: TGTGCCAGCAGCTTAGGACTTTATAACTATGGCTACACCTTC

size: .
D: .
J: TRBJ2-1
V: TRBV5-1
CDR3: CASSLGSSYNEQFF
DNA: TGCGCCAGCAGCCTCGGGAGCTCCTACAATGAGCAGTTCTTC

size: .
D: TRBD1
J: TRBJ2-6
V: TRBV5-1
CDR3: CASTPQRVGTGGFSGANVLTF
DNA: TGCGCCAGCACCCCGCAAAGAGTCGGGACAGGGGGCTTCTCTGGGGCCAACGTCCTGACTTTC

size: .
D: TRBD1
J: TRBJ1-2
V: TRBV20-1
CDR3: CSARTGYGYTF
DNA: TGCAGTGCACGGACAGGGTATGGCTACACCTTC

size: .
D: TRBD2
J: TRBJ2-2
V: TRBV27
CDR3: CASSRTSGHGELFF
DNA: TGTGCCAGCAGCCGGACTAGCGGGCACGGGGAGCTGTTTTTT

size: .
D: .
J: TRBJ2-2
V: TRBV7-9
CDR3: CASSSEWTGELFF
DNA: TGTGCCAGCAGCTCCGAATGGACAGGGGAGCTGTTTTTT

size: .
D: TRBD1
J: TRBJ1-2
V: TRBV6-6
CDR3: CASSLNGQANGYTF
DNA: TGTGCCAGCAGTTTGAACGGACAGGCGAATGGCTACACCTTC

size: once
D: .
J: TRBJ1-2
V: TRBV5-8
CDR3: CASSLGERGYTF
DNA: TGTGCCAGCAGCTTGGGTGAACGTGGCTACACCTTC

size: .
D: .
J: TRBJ2-1
V: TRBV7-6
CDR3: CASRTRTVDNEQFF
DNA: TGTGCCAGCAGGACGAGGACGGTGGACAATGAGCAGTTCTTC

size: .
D: TRBD1
J: TRBJ1-5
V: TRBV27
CDR3: CASKVSRGRGQPQHF
DNA: TGTGCCAGCAAAGTATCCAGGGGGCGCGGGCAGCCCCAGCATTTT

size: .
D: TRBD1
J: TRBJ1-4
V: TRBV5-8
CDR3: CASSRTGGAGTNEKLFF
DNA: TGTGCCAGCAGCCGGACAGGGGGCGCGGGAACTAATGAAAAACTGTTTTTT

size: once
D: .
J: TRBJ2-1
V: TRBV19
CDR3: CASTNSYNEQFF
DNA: TGTGCCAGTACGAACTCCTACAATGAGCAGTTCTTC

size: .
D: .
J: TRBJ2-1
V: TRBV4-3
CDR3: CASSQDQYASNTYNEQFF
DNA: TGCGCCAGCAGCCAAGATCAATACGCTAGTAACACCTACAATGAGCAGTTCTTC

size: .
D: TRBD1
J: TRBJ1-3
V: TRBV9
CDR3: CASSVAGGQGNTIYF
DNA: TGTGCCAGCAGCGTAGCAGGGGGGCAGGGAAACACCATATATTTT

size: .
D: .
J: TRBJ1-5
V: TRBV19
CDR3: CASSIRQGNSNQPQHF
DNA: TGTGCCAGTAGTATACGTCAAGGTAATAGCAATCAGCCCCAGCATTTT

size: .
D: TRBD1
J: TRBJ2-7
V: TRBV6-5
CDR3: CASSLRTGVSYEQYF
DNA: TGTGCCAGCAGTTTAAGGACAGGCGTCTCCTACGAGCAGTACTTC

size: .
D: .
J: TRBJ2-3
V: TRBV9
CDR3: CASSMDTDTQYF
DNA: TGTGCCAGCAGCATGGACACAGATACGCAGTATTTT

size: .
D: .
J: TRBJ2-3
V: TRBV7-6
CDR3: CASSLNAGITDTQYF
DNA: TGTGCCAGCAGCTTAAACGCAGGGATAACAGATACGCAGTATTTT

size: .
D: .
J: TRBJ2-3
V: TRBV6-5
CDR3: CASSSGPTPYTQYF
DNA: TGTGCCAGCAGTTCCGGGCCTACTCCTTATACGCAGTATTTT

size: .
D: TRBD1
J: TRBJ2-5
V: TRBV4-2
CDR3: CASSQEGPAGQGRETQYF
DNA: TGTGCCAGCAGCCAAGAAGGGCCCGCCGGACAGGGACGGGAGACCCAGTACTTC

size: .
D: TRBD2
J: TRBJ2-7
V: TRBV7-9
CDR3: CASSPPGGGWSSYEQYF
DNA: TGTGCCAGCAGCCCCCCCGGGGGGGGTTGGAGCTCCTACGAGCAGTACTTC

size: .
D: .
J: TRBJ1-2
V: TRBV7-9
CDR3: CASSLKGQRYGYTF
DNA: TGTGCCAGCAGCCTAAAGGGACAACGGTATGGCTACACCTTC

size: once
D: TRBD2
J: TRBJ2-1
V: TRBV2
CDR3: CASRGTGLAGIYNEQFF
DNA: TGTGCCAGCAGAGGCACCGGACTAGCGGGGATCTACAATGAGCAGTTCTTC

size: .
D: .
J: TRBJ2-3
V: TRBV29-1
CDR3: CSVVRQRDSTDTQYF
DNA: TGCAGCGTGGTGAGACAAAGGGACAGCACAGATACGCAGTATTTT

size: .
D: .
J: TRBJ2-2
V: TRBV27
CDR3: CASSPLDGSSTGELFF
DNA: TGTGCCAGCAGTCCCCTCGACGGGAGTAGCACCGGGGAGCTGTTTTTT

size: .
D: TRBD1
J: TRBJ1-3
V: TRBV7-2
CDR3: CASSPRRQGAGNTIYF
DNA: TGTGCCAGCAGCCCCCGCAGGCAGGGGGCTGGAAACACCATATATTTT

size: .
D: TRBD1
J: TRBJ2-6
V: TRBV5-1
CDR3: CASRGTGLLTGANVLTF
DNA: TGCGCCAGCAGAGGGACAGGGCTGTTGACTGGGGCCAACGTCCTGACTTTC